Presented here are 26 T cell receptor beta chains from one specimen sequenced in a study of CXCR3-negative and CXCR3-positive naive CD8 T cells. Preparation of TRB cDNA libraries relied on 5' RACE carrying UMI labels. TCRdb reprocessed the 5' RACE reads, keeping one entry per CDR3 protein, no DNA. The listing records about 62,000 distinct CDR3 sequences. The source material was naive CXCR3- CD8+ T cells from blood. The sample's subset: CD45RO-CCR7+CD27+CD95- naive CD8+ T cells lacking CXCR3 (TNR3-). Receptors originate from a human donor in good health. Some clones in this sample may be carry-over from other donors' samples.

The CDR3 here is CASTPGEYSYEQYF. This chain joins TRBV25-1 and TRBJ2-7; there is no DNA to check the TCRdb D call of TRBD1. This CDR3 comprises 14 residues. CDR1 and CDR2 (germline): MGHDK, SYGVNS.

J is TRBJ2-1 and V is TRBV5-1; TCRdb picks TRBD2, but there is no DNA to check that call. Per the germline V gene, CDR1 is SGHRS and CDR2 is YFSETQ. This CDR3 region has 19 residues. CDR3 amino acids: CASSLEGTSGGVPYNEQFF.

The chain couples TRBV7-9 to TRBJ1-6. CDR1 is SEHNR, CDR2 FQNEAQ, per germline (reference sequence). This CDR3 has 18 amino acids. The CDR3 loop reads CASSLPTATSSYNSPLHF.

This rearrangement joins TRBV9 to TRBJ2-7; the TRBD2 assignment by TCRdb is unverifiable without DNA. Per germline, CDR1 SGDLS and CDR2 YYNGEE. There are 18 residues in the CDR3. The CDR3 region is CASSVVPSGYLAFGEQYF.

This sequence joins TRBV27 and TRBJ1-2; TCRdb indicates TRBD1, and absent DNA this call remains unverified. The CDR3 has 16 amino acids. CDR1 and CDR2 from the germline V gene are MNHEY and SMNVEV (reference sequence). CDR3 residues: CASSSHGETGWYGYTF.

The rearrangement links TRBV6-2 or TRBV6-3 to TRBJ2-4. Germline V gene sequence: CDR1 MNHEY, CDR2 SVGEGT. This CDR3 spans 16 amino acids. CDR3: CASSYFPQVKGNIQYF.

The J gene is TRBJ2-7, the V gene TRBV27; TCRdb reports TRBD1, a call that lacks DNA to check it against. There are 15 residues in the CDR3. Per the germline V gene, CDR1 is MNHEY and CDR2 is SMNVEV (reference sequence). CDR3 sequence reads: CASSSPRRGAYEQYF.

The CDR3 spells CASSEFSWELFF. The rearrangement links TRBV6-1 to TRBJ2-2. The length of the CDR3 is 12 residues. CDR1 and CDR2 from the germline V gene are MNHNS and SASEGT.

V gene TRBV6-4 combines with J gene TRBJ2-3; TCRdb's assignment of TRBD1 cannot be checked, as there is no DNA. The germline V gene encodes CDR1 MRHNA and CDR2 SNTAGT. The CDR3 length is 15 residues. CDR3 in amino acids: CASSDRAGAADTQYF.

The genes are TRBV2 and TRBJ1-5; TCRdb selects TRBD1, and the lack of DNA leaves this call unchecked. This CDR3 spans 16 amino acids. The germline gives CDR1 SNHLY, CDR2 FYNNEI. The CDR3: CASSEGTGYVNQPQHF.

This chain joins TRBV10-3 and TRBJ2-3; TCRdb names TRBD1, which stays unverified in the absence of DNA. The CDR3 covers 19 residues. Germline CDR1 reads ENHRY; CDR2 reads SYGVKD. The CDR3 is CAIRDPFIETGGDSDTQYF.

This rearrangement joins TRBV6-5 to TRBJ2-3; TCRdb outputs TRBD1, but without DNA this stays unchecked. The CDR3 is 12 residues long. Germline V CDR1 and CDR2: MNHEY, SVGAGI. CDR3 loop: CASMTATDTQYF.

This chain connects TRBV9 to TRBJ2-4; TCRdb's assignment of TRBD1 cannot be checked, as there is no DNA. Germline V lookup: CDR1 SGDLS, CDR2 YYNGEE. The CDR3 covers 16 residues. The CDR3 region is CASSVEGTGPKNIQYF. Looking up the rest from reference TRBV9 and TRBJ2-4 gives the full variable domain: DSGVTQTPKHLITATGQRVTLRCSPRSGDLSVYWYQQSLDQGLQFLIQYYNGEERAKGNILERFSAQQFPDLHSELNLSSLELGDSALYFCASSVEGTGPKNIQYFGAGTRLSVL.

The V call is TRBV4-3, the J call TRBJ1-1; TCRdb selects TRBD1, and the lack of DNA leaves this call unchecked. This CDR3 is built from 15 residues. The germline V gene encodes CDR1 LGHNA and CDR2 YSLEER. The CDR3 is CASSQDQGWYTEAFF.

This chain uses TRBV29-1 with TRBJ1-1; TCRdb indicates TRBD1, and absent DNA this call remains unverified. The CDR3 is 12 amino acids. CDR1 and CDR2 (germline): SQVTM, ANQGSEA. CDR3 sequence: CSAGTEGTEAFF.

This sequence joins TRBV12-3 or TRBV12-4 and TRBJ2-3; with no DNA, the TCRdb D assignment of TRBD1 cannot be verified. The CDR3 contains 15 residues. CDR3 in amino acids: CASSRQGAYTDTQYF.

J is TRBJ2-2 and V is TRBV7-2; the TCRdb call, TRBD2, lacks DNA for checking. Germline values: CDR1 SGHTA, CDR2 FQGNSA. The CDR3 totals 16 residues. The CDR3 reads CASSLEGLAGTGELFF.

The chain recombines TRBV7-6 with TRBJ2-1; TCRdb indicates TRBD2, and absent DNA this call remains unverified. CDR1 and CDR2 from the germline V gene are SGHVS and FNYEAQ. This CDR3 comprises 12 residues. This CDR3 reads CASSTAGNEQFF.

The rearrangement joins TRBV18 to TRBJ2-4; with no DNA, the TCRdb D assignment of TRBD2 cannot be verified. The length of the CDR3 is 16 residues. CDR1 is KGHSH and CDR2 is LQKENI in the germline V gene. The CDR3 sequence is CASSPAAGVQWGIQYF. Filled out from reference TRBV18 and TRBJ2-4, the complete variable domain reads NAGVMQNPRHLVRRRGQEARLRCSPMKGHSHVYWYRQLPEEGLKFMVYLQKENIIDESGMPKERFSAEFPKEGPSILRIQQVVRGDSAAYFCASSPAAGVQWGIQYFGAGTRLSVL.

The gene calls are TRBV28 and TRBJ2-7; TCRdb returns TRBD1, unconfirmable since there is no DNA. The CDR3 is made up of 13 amino acids. In germline, CDR1 is MDHEN, CDR2 SYDVKM. This CDR3 reads CASSLGRVYEQYF.

The CDR3 spells CATSRGLEGGQPQHF. The chain links TRBV15 to TRBJ1-5. The CDR3 extends over 15 amino acids. Germline-derived CDR1 and CDR2 are LNHNV and YYDKDF (reference sequence).

The chain employs TRBV7-3 and TRBJ2-1; TCRdb lists TRBD2, though no DNA is available to test this call. Germline V CDR1 and CDR2: SGHTA, FQGTGA. The CDR3 has 15 amino acids. The CDR3 loop is CASSPLAGGTSEQFF. Together with reference TRBV7-3 and TRBJ2-1, the CDR3 gives the full variable domain: GAGVSQTPSNKVTEKGKYVELRCDPISGHTALYWYRQSLGQGPEFLIYFQGTGAADDSGLPNDRFFAVRPEGSVSTLKIQRTERGDSAVYLCASSPLAGGTSEQFFGPGTRLTVL.

V gene TRBV12-3 or TRBV12-4 combines with J gene TRBJ2-1; there is no DNA to check the TCRdb D call of TRBD1. The length of the CDR3 is 14 residues. The CDR3 here is CASNAGGANNEQFF.

The V and J genes are TRBV7-3 and TRBJ2-7; TCRdb reports TRBD2, a call that lacks DNA to check it against. Germline values: CDR1 SGHTA, CDR2 FQGTGA. The CDR3 is 13 residues long. This CDR3 reads CASSSGPTYEQYF.

This chain uses TRBV14 with TRBJ1-6. This CDR3 has 14 residues. From germline, CDR1 is SGHDN and CDR2 FVKESK. CDR3: CASSPAGGGSPLHF.

The chain joins TRBV29-1 to TRBJ1-4. This CDR3 comprises 14 residues. CDR1 SQVTM and CDR2 ANQGSEA come from the germline V gene. CDR3 amino acids: CSVETRGSGEKLFF.